The 20 T cell receptor beta chains presented below share a single source sample, sequenced in a study of tissue T cells after allogeneic stem cell transplantation. Measured with immunoSEQ multiplex PCR; TCRdb has only the in-frame clones, and not every one. The table includes approximately 4,100 clones, about 77% detected once. Enrolled prospectively were adult allogeneic hematopoietic cell transplant recipients whose graft-versus-host disease was steroid-refractory. The sequencing used esophageal tissue, collected at autopsy. The origin of the receptors is a male patient older than 55 with steroid-refractory graft-versus-host disease after an allogeneic stem cell transplant. Some T cells may arise from the graft donor.

V usage is TRBV30 and J usage is TRBJ2-5; D not certain. The CDR3 is made up of 13 amino acids. Deletions cut 0 bases from V and 7 bases from J, with 12 bases between. In germline, CDR1 is GTSNPN, CDR2 SVGIG (reference sequence). The CDR3 DNA sequence: TGTGCCTGGAGTGTACCCCCCCCCGGGACCCAGTACTTC. This sequence encodes CAWSVPPPGTQYF.

The chain's CDR3 is CASPRAGTIIYGYTF. The CDR3 region has the DNA TGTGCCAGCCCTCGGGCCGGGACGATTATCTATGGCTACACCTTC. The chain is built from TRBV3-1 (or the pseudogene TRBV3-2) and TRBJ1-2, with D possibly being TRBD1 (5 bases). Germline V gives CDR1 LGHDT, CDR2 YNNKEL (reference sequence). V gave up 8 bases and J gave up 4 bases, with 20 bases separating them. CDR3 size: 15 residues.

This clone has more than one count but fewer than ten. CDR3 bases: TGTGCCAGCAGCCAAGACCTAGCGGGGGGGCCAAATCATGAGCAGTTCTTC. Translating gives CASSQDLAGGPNHEQFF. This chain joins TRBV3-1 (or the pseudogene TRBV3-2) and TRBJ2-1; 12 bases are a match to TRBD2. The CDR3 has 17 residues. V shed 0 bases and J 8 bases; nucleotides not matched to a gene: 8. From germline, CDR1 is LGHDT and CDR2 YNNKEL (reference sequence).

In DNA, the CDR3 is TGCGCCAGCAGCCAAATAATTACAGGGGCGAGGGGCTACACCTTC. This gives the protein CASSQIITGARGYTF. The chain links TRBV4-1 to TRBJ1-2, with 7 bases aligning to TRBD1. Germline V gives CDR1 MGHRA, CDR2 YSYEKL. Germline trimming cut 2 bases from V and 8 bases from J; bases unmatched to any gene: 11. This CDR3 has 15 amino acids.

CDR3 region: CATSRDEWEGGDEKLFF. The CDR3, as DNA: TGTGCCACCAGCAGAGATGAATGGGAAGGGGGAGATGAAAAACTGTTTTTT. The chain is built from TRBV15 and TRBJ1-4, with D tentatively TRBD1 (6 bases). Germline CDR1 LNHNV, CDR2 YYDKDF (reference sequence). Trimming took off 0 bases at V and 6 bases at J, with 17 bases between the two ends. There are 17 residues in the CDR3.

The table lists this clone with a few counts. CDR3 DNA sequence: TGTGCCTGGATGGTGGCTAGCTTCAATGAGCAGTTCTTC. Amino acids: CAWMVASFNEQFF. The V and J genes are TRBV30 and TRBJ2-1; weak D call: TRBD2 (5 bases). The germline gives CDR1 GTSNPN, CDR2 SVGIG (reference sequence). The CDR3 consists of 13 residues. V was pared by 4 bases and J by 6 bases, with 13 bases between.

The chain has TRBV4-3 and TRBJ2-7, with 14 bases lining up with TRBD2. The germline gives CDR1 LGHNA, CDR2 YSLEER. J gave up 4 bases and V 3 bases, and 2 bases lay outside the gene matches. This CDR3 region has 15 residues. CDR3 DNA sequence: TGCGCCAGCAGCCAGTGGACTAGCGGGGGGTACGAGCAGTACTTC. Amino acid sequence: CASSQWTSGGYEQYF.

This clone was counted between two and nine times. The sample carries other DNA sequences with the same CDR3. This rearrangement joins TRBV6-2 or TRBV6-3 to TRBJ2-7; D uncertain. The CDR3 extends over 12 amino acids. V lost 2 bases and J lost 2, with 4 bases in between. CDR1 and CDR2 (germline): MNHEY, SVGEGT. For the CDR3, the DNA is TGTGCCAGCAGTTACAGCGCCTACGAGCAGTACTTC. Translated, it gives CASSYSAYEQYF.

The V and J genes are TRBV5-8 and TRBJ2-7; no clear D. The CDR3 consists of 11 residues. The germline CDR1 and CDR2 sequences are SGHTS and YDEGEE. V was shortened by 8 bases and J by 7 bases, with 13 bases between the two germline ends. The CDR3 nucleotides are TGTGCCAGTTCTATTCGGTGGGAGCAGTACTTC. Its protein is CASSIRWEQYF.

This chain joins TRBV7-9 and TRBJ2-7; D tentatively reads TRBD1 or TRBD2 (5 bases each). The CDR3 contains 13 residues. V lost 2 bases and J lost 6, with 11 bases in between. Per the germline V gene, CDR1 is SEHNR and CDR2 is FQNEAQ (reference sequence). The CDR3, as DNA: TGTGCCAGCAGCTTACGAGGGGTAGGCGAGCAGTACTTC. Its protein product is CASSLRGVGEQYF.

Written as DNA, the CDR3 is TGTGCCAGCAGCTTAGGTGGGCGGGGGGGCCAAGAGACCCAGTACTTC. Protein: CASSLGGRGGQETQYF. The rearrangement links TRBV7-9 to TRBJ2-5; 9 nucleotides agree with TRBD2. Germline lookup yields CDR1 SEHNR and CDR2 FQNEAQ (reference sequence). This CDR3 contains 16 residues. V shed 1 base and J 1 base; nucleotides not matched to a gene: 4.

By share of the sample, this clone is large (0.1 to 1%). This chain uses TRBV7-9 with TRBJ1-6; D gene ambiguous. Germline loops: CDR1 SEHNR, CDR2 FQNEAQ (reference sequence). The CDR3 is 16 amino acids. V shed 1 base and J shed 9 bases, with 16 bases lying between them. The CDR3 protein is CASSLVGRLGSSPLHF. The DNA of the CDR3 is TGTGCCAGCAGCTTAGTGGGCAGGTTAGGTTCTTCACCCCTCCACTTT. Based on the CDR3 plus reference TRBV7-9 and TRBJ1-6, the full variable domain is DTGVSQNPRHKITKRGQNVTFRCDPISEHNRLYWYRQTLGQGPEFLTYFQNEAQLEKSRLLSDRFSAERPKGSFSTLEIQRTEQGDSAMYLCASSLVGRLGSSPLHFGNGTRLTVT.

This clone was detected only a few times. The chain links TRBV5-6 to TRBJ2-7; the D is unclear. The CDR3 contains 12 residues. Per germline, CDR1 SGHDT and CDR2 YYEEEE. V lost 5 bases and J 2 bases, leaving 8 bases between the germline ends. The DNA for the CDR3 is TGTGCCAGCAGTCTACGGACCTACGAGCAGTACTTC. This gives the protein CASSLRTYEQYF.

The chain joins TRBV6-4 to TRBJ1-1; the D gene is possibly TRBD1 (6 bases). The germline V gene has CDR1 MRHNA and CDR2 SNTAGT. This CDR3 is 13 amino acids long. The germline V and J ends were trimmed by 6 bases and 2 bases, with 10 bases remaining between them. CDR3 DNA: TGTGCCAGCAGCGGGACACCTAACACTGAAGCTTTCTTT. It yields the protein CASSGTPNTEAFF.

The chain employs TRBV30 and TRBJ2-7; weak D call: TRBD2 (6 bases). This CDR3 spans 14 amino acids. Germline V gene data show CDR1 as GTSNPN and CDR2 as SVGIG (reference sequence). V was cut by 2 bases and J by 2 bases, with 13 bases left in between. As DNA, the CDR3 is TGTGCCTGGAGTCAGGGAGCGGGCACCTACGAGCAGTACTTC. This gives the protein CAWSQGAGTYEQYF. Complete variable domain (other parts from reference TRBV30 and TRBJ2-7): SQTIHQWPATLVQPVGSPLSLECTVEGTSNPNLYWYRQAAGRGLQLLFYSVGIGQISSEVPQNLSASRPQDRQFILSSKKLLLSDSGFYLCAWSQGAGTYEQYFGPGTRLTVT.

For the CDR3, the DNA is TGTGCCAGCAGCAAACGGGACGCGAGCTCCTACAATGAGCAGTTCTTC. Translated, it gives CASSKRDASSYNEQFF. The chain is built from TRBV21-1 and TRBJ2-1. TRBV21-1 is described as a pseudogene. The CDR3 has 16 residues.

This chain connects TRBV5-4 to TRBJ2-1, with D perhaps matching TRBD2 (6 bases). The germline V gene has CDR1 SGHNT and CDR2 YYREEE (reference sequence). The CDR3 spans 15 residues. Deletions cut 4 bases from V and 4 bases from J, with 15 bases between. The CDR3 DNA follows: TGTGCCAGCAGCGCCCTCGGGGGTGGGTACAATGAGCAGTTCTTC. Translating it yields CASSALGGGYNEQFF.

The V and J genes are TRBV4-1 and TRBJ2-1; 7 positions match TRBD2. CDR3 length: 15 amino acids. The J segment lost 1 base and the V segment lost 1 base, leaving 1 base of the junction unmatched. The V gene's germline CDR1 is MGHRA and CDR2 YSYEKL. In nucleotides, the CDR3 is TGCGCCAGCAGCCAAGTTAGCGGGTCCTACAATGAGCAGTTCTTC. It translates to CASSQVSGSYNEQFF.

The rearrangement uses TRBV10-3 and TRBJ2-2, with D possibly being TRBD1 (6 bases). Trimming left V 3 bases short and J 7 bases short, with 18 bases between. The CDR3 sequence is 16 residues long. Germline CDR1 and CDR2: ENHRY and SYGVKD. For the CDR3, the DNA is TGTGCCATCAGTGAATCAAGGTCAGGGGATGGCGGGGAGCTGTTTTTT. Protein product: CAISESRSGDGGELFF.

This clone was recorded once. The junction shows a germline mismatch at one end, possibly a read error. This chain connects TRBV30 to TRBJ1-3; 12 bases are a match to TRBD1. CDR1 and CDR2 (germline): GTSNPN, SVGIG (reference sequence). This CDR3 has 13 amino acids. CDR3 sequence: CAWSAGGTGGRRF. The CDR3 nucleotides are TGTGCCTGGAGTGCCGGGGGGACAGGGGGCCGTCGCTTT.